Described below is a single T cell receptor beta chain sequence and its context. This entry comes from a study of blood T cell repertoires in COVID-19. Study summary: Italy, Spain and the United States were the sources of the convalescent and acute COVID-19 samples. PBMCs, B-cell-depleted T cells, or T cells were the source of the cDNA or gDNA that made up the material.

Data came from immunoSEQ multiplex PCR; TCRdb stores just in-frame clones and leaves some out. The table records 65,000 to 70,000 clones, roughly four fifths of them present only once. The sample consisted of peripheral blood. The receptor was isolated from a woman aged 60-70 years with acute or convalescent COVID-19.

The CDR3 DNA is TGTGCCAGTAGTATGCGGTTCGATCAGCCCCAGCATTTT. As protein: CASSMRFDQPQHF. The V call is TRBV19, the J call TRBJ1-5; no definite D call. CDR1 LNHDA and CDR2 SQIVND come from the germline V gene (reference sequence). V was shortened by 3 bases and J by 5 bases, with 8 bases between the two germline ends. The CDR3 sequence is 13 residues long.